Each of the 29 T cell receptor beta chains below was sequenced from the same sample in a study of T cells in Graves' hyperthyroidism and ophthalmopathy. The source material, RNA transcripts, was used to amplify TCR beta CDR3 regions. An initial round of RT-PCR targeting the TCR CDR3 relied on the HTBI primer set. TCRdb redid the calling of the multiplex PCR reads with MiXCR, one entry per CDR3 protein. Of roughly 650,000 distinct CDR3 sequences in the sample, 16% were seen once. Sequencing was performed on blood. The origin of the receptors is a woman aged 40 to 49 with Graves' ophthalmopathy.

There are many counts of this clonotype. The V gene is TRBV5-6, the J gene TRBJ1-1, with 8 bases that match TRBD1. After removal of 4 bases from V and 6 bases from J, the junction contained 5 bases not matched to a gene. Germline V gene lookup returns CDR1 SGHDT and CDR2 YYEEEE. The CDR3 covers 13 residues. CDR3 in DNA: TGTGCCAGCAGCGACGACAGGGGTGCTGAAGCTTTCTTT. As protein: CASSDDRGAEAFF. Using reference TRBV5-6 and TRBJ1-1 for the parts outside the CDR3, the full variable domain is DAGVTQSPTHLIKTRGQQVTLRCSPKSGHDTVSWYQQALGQGPQFIFQYYEEEERQRGNFPDRFSGHQFPNYSSELNVNALLLGDSALYLCASSDDRGAEAFFGQGTRLTVV.

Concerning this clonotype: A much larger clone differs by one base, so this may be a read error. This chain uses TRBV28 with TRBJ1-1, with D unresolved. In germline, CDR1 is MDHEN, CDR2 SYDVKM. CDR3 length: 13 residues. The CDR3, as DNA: TGTACCAGCAGTCCTACAGTTTTCACTGAAGCTTTCTTT. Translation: CTSSPTVFTEAFF.

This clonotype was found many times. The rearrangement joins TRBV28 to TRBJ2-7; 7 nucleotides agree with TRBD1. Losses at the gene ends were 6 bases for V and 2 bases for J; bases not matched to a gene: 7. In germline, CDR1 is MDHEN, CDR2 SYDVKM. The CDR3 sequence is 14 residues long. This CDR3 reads CASSTGTVTYEQYF. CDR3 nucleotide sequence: TGTGCCAGCAGCACCGGGACAGTAACCTACGAGCAGTACTTC.

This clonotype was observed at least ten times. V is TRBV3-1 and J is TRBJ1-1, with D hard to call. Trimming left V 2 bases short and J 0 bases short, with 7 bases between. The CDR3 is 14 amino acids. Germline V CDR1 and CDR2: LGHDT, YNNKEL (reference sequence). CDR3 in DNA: TGTGCCAGCAGCCAACTACCCATGAACACTGAAGCTTTCTTT. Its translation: CASSQLPMNTEAFF.

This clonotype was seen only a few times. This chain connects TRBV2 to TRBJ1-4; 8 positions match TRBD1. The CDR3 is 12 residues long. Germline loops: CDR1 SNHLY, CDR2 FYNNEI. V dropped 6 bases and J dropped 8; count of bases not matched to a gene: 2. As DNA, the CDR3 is TGTGCCAGCAGACAGGGGGAGGAAAAACTGTTTTTT. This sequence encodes CASRQGEEKLFF.

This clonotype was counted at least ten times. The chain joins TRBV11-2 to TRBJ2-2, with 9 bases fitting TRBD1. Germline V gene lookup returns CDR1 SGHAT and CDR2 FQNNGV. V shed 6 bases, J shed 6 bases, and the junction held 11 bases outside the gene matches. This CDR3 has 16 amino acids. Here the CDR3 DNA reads TGTGCCAGCAGACCGGAAGGGACAGGGTGGTCCGGGGAGCTGTTTTTT. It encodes CASRPEGTGWSGELFF.

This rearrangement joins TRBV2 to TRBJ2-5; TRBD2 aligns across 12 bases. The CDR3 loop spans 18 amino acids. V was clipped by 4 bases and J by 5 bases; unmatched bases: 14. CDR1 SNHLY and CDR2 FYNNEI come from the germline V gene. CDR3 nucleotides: TGTGCCAGCAGTGCAGGACTAGCGGGAACCAAGGGTGGGGAGACCCAGTACTTC. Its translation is CASSAGLAGTKGGETQYF. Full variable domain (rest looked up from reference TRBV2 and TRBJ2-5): EPEVTQTPSHQVTQMGQEVILRCVPISNHLYFYWYRQILGQKVEFLVSFYNNEISEKSEIFDDQFSVERPDGSNFTLKIRSTKLEDSAMYFCASSAGLAGTKGGETQYFGPGTRLLVL.

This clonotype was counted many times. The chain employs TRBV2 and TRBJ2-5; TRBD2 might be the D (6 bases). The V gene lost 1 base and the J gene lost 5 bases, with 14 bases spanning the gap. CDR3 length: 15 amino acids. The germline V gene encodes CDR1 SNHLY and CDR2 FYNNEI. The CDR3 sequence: CASSEVGGEWETQYF. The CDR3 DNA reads TGTGCCAGCAGTGAAGTCGGGGGAGAGTGGGAGACCCAGTACTTC.

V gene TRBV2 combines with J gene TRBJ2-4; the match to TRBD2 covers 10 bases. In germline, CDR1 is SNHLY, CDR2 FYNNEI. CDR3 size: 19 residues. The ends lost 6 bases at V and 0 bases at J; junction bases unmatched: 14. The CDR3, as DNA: TGTGCCAGCAGCCCCTCCGGGACTAGCGAGAATGTAGCCAAAAACATTCAGTACTTC. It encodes CASSPSGTSENVAKNIQYF.

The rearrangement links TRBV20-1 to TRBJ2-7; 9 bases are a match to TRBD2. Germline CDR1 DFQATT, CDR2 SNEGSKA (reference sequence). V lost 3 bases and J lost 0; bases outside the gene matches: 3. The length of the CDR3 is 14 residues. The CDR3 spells CSARGLADSYEQYF. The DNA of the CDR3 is TGCAGTGCTAGGGGACTAGCCGACTCCTACGAGCAGTACTTC.

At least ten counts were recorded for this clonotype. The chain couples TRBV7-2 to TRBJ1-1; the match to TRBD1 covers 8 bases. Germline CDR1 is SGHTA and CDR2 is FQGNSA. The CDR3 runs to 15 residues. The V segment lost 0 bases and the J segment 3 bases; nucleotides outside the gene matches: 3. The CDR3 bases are TGTGCCAGCAGCTTAGCAGGACAGGGATACACTGAAGCTTTCTTT. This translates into CASSLAGQGYTEAFF. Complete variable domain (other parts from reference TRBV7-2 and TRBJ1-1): GAGVSQSPSNKVTEKGKDVELRCDPISGHTALYWYRQSLGQGLEFLIYFQGNSAPDKSGLPSDRFSAERTGGSVSTLTIQRTQQEDSAVYLCASSLAGQGYTEAFFGQGTRLTVV.

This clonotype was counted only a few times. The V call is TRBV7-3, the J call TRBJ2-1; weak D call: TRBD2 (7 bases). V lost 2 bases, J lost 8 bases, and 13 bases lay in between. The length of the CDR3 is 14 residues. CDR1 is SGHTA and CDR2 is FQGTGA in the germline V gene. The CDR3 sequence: CASSLGGGRDEQFF. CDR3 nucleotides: TGTGCCAGCAGCTTAGGGGGGGGGCGTGATGAGCAGTTCTTC.

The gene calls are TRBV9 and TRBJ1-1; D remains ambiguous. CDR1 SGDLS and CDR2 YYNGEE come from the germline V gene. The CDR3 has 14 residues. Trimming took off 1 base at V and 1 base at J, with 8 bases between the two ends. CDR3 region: CASSVNSWNTEAFF. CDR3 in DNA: TGTGCCAGCAGCGTAAACAGCTGGAACACTGAAGCTTTCTTT.

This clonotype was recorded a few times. CDR3 nucleotides: TGTGCCATCAGACCAGCGGGAGGGCCTTACGAGCAGTACTTC. Protein: CAIRPAGGPYEQYF. V gene TRBV10-3 combines with J gene TRBJ2-7, with TRBD2 matching over 10 bases. V lost 6 bases, J lost 4 bases, and 6 bases stayed unmatched. This CDR3 contains 14 residues. Per germline, CDR1 ENHRY and CDR2 SYGVKD.

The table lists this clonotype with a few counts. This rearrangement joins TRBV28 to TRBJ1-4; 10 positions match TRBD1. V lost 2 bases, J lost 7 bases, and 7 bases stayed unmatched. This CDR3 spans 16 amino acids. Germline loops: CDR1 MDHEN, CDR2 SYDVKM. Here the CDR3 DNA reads TGTGCCAGCAGTTTAGAGGAGGGACAGGGGACTGAAAAACTGTTTTTT. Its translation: CASSLEEGQGTEKLFF.

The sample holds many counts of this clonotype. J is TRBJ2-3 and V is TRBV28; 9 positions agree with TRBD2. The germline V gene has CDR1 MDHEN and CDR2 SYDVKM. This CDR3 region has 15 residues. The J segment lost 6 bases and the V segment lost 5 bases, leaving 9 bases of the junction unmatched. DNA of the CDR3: TGTGCCAGCAGTGCAAGCGGGAGGCCGGGGGATACGCAGTATTTT. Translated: CASSASGRPGDTQYF. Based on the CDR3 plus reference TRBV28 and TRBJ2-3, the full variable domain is DVKVTQSSRYLVKRTGEKVFLECVQDMDHENMFWYRQDPGLGLRLIYFSYDVKMKEKGDIPEGYSVSREKKERFSLILESASTNQTSMYLCASSASGRPGDTQYFGPGTRLTVL.

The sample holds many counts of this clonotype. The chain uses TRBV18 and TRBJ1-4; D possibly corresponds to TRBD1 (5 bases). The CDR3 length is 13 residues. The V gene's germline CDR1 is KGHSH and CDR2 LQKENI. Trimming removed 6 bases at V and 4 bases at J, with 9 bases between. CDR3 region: CASSGRFNEKLFF. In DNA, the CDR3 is TGTGCCAGCTCGGGACGGTTTAATGAAAAACTGTTTTTT.

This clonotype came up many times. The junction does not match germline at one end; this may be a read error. The CDR3 is CASSPRTTEKLFF. The CDR3 nucleotides are TGTGCCAGCTCACCCCGGACTACTGAAAAACTGTTTTTT. This chain connects TRBV18 to TRBJ1-4; D is unclear. The CDR3 contains 13 residues. Germline loops: CDR1 KGHSH, CDR2 LQKENI.

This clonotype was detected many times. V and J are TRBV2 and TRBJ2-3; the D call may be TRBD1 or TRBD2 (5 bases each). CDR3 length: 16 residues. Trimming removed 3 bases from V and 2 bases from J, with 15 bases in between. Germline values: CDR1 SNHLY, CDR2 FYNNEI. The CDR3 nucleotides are TGTGCCAGCAGTGACGGGACGGCCGGTCCCACAGATACGCAGTATTTT. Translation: CASSDGTAGPTDTQYF. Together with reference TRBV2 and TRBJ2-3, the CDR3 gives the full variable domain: EPEVTQTPSHQVTQMGQEVILRCVPISNHLYFYWYRQILGQKVEFLVSFYNNEISEKSEIFDDQFSVERPDGSNFTLKIRSTKLEDSAMYFCASSDGTAGPTDTQYFGPGTRLTVL.

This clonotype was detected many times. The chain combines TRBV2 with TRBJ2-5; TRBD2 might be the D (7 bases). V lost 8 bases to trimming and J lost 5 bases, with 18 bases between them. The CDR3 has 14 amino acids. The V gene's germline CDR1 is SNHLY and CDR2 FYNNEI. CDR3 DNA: TGTGCCAGCGTGAGAAGGGGGGGAAGGGAGACCCAGTACTTC. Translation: CASVRRGGRETQYF.

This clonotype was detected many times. CDR3 DNA: TGCAGTGTAAGCGGGAGTGGAGTTGAGACCCAGTACTTC. This codes for CSVSGSGVETQYF. The chain uses TRBV20-1 and TRBJ2-5; 8 nucleotides line up with TRBD2. The CDR3 covers 13 residues. V trimming: 7 bases; J trimming: 5 bases; junction bases outside the gene matches: 9. CDR1 DFQATT and CDR2 SNEGSKA come from the germline V gene (reference sequence).

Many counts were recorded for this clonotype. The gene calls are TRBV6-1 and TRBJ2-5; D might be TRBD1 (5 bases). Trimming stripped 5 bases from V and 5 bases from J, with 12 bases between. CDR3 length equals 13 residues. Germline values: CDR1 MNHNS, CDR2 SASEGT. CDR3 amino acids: CASSSRVGETQYF. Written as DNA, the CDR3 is TGTGCCAGCAGTTCCAGGGTAGGGGAGACCCAGTACTTC.

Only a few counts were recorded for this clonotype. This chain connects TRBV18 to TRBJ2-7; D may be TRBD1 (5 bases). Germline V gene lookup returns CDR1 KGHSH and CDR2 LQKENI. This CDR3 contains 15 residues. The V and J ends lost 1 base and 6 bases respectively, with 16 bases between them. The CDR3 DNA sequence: TGTGCCAGCTCACCACTGCCTAAGGGGCTCTCCGAGCAGTACTTC. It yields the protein CASSPLPKGLSEQYF.

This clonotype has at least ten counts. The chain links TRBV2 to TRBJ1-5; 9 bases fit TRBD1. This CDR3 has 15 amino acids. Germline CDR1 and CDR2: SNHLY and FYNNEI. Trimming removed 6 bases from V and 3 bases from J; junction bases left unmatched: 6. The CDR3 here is CASRAQGANNQPQHF. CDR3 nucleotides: TGTGCCAGCAGGGCACAGGGGGCTAACAATCAGCCCCAGCATTTT.

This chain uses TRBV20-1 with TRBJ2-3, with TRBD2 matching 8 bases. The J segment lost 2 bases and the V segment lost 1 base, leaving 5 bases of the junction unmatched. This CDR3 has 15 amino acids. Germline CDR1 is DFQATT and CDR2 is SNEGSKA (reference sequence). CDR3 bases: TGCAGTGCTAGAGCCCTGCGGGGGGCCACAGATACGCAGTATTTT. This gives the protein CSARALRGATDTQYF.

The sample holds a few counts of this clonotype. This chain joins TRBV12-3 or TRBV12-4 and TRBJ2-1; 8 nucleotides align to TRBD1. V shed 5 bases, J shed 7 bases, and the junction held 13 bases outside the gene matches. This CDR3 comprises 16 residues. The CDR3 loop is CASSDRTGSLWNEQFF. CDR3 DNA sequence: TGTGCCAGCAGTGACCGGACAGGGAGTCTTTGGAATGAGCAGTTCTTC.

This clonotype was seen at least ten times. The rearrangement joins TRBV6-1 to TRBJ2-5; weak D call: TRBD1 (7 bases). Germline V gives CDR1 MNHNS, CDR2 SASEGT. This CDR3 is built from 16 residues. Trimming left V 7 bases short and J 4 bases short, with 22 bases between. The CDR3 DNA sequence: TGTGCCAGCACCAATAGGGGGGCGACAGGGAGAGAGACCCAGTACTTC. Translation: CASTNRGATGRETQYF.

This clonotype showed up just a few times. DNA of the CDR3: TGTGCCAGCAGCTTGGGGGAGCAGCACAATGAGCAGTTCTTC. This encodes CASSLGEQHNEQFF. The chain has TRBV5-8 and TRBJ2-1; D might be TRBD2 (5 bases). Germline V gene sequence: CDR1 SGHTS, CDR2 YDEGEE. The V gene lost 0 bases and the J gene lost 5 bases, with 9 bases spanning the gap. The CDR3 consists of 14 residues.

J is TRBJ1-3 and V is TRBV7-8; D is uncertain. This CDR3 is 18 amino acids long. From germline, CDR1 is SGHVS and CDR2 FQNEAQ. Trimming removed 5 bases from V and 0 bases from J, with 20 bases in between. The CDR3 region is CASSVMEGRAHSGNTIYF. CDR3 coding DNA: TGTGCCAGCAGCGTTATGGAGGGCAGAGCCCACTCTGGAAACACCATATATTTT.